This passage covers 13 T cell receptor beta chains from one sample sequenced in a study of post-analysis software for immune sequencing data. The study, taken as a whole, reports: About 5 TRBV segments (TRBV5-6, TRBV5-1 and TRBV20-1 among them) occurred more frequently in patients than in controls.

Tagging with unique molecular identifiers was a feature of the TCR beta cDNA libraries. In TCRdb, the PCR reads were re-called with MiXCR into one record per CDR3 protein. Here the sample spans 750,000 to 950,000 distinct CDR3 sequences, approximately 44% being singletons. Their antigens are not known. Sequencing was carried out using blood. All receptors derive from a girl aged 5-17 years with multiple sclerosis.

This clonotype has just a few counts. The J gene is TRBJ2-1, the V gene TRBV10-3; 9 bases match TRBD2. The J segment lost 1 base and the V segment lost 9 bases, leaving 7 bases of the junction unmatched. This CDR3 comprises 15 residues. Germline-derived CDR1 and CDR2 are ENHRY and SYGVKD. The CDR3 DNA reads as TGTGCCATAGGGACTGCGGGAGGGTCCTACAATGAGCAGTTCTTC. This encodes CAIGTAGGSYNEQFF.

J is TRBJ2-7 and V is TRBV19; possibly TRBD1 or TRBD2 for D (5 bases each). This CDR3 region has 14 residues. V gave up 6 bases and J gave up 0 bases, with 12 bases separating them. Germline V lookup: CDR1 LNHDA, CDR2 SQIVND (reference sequence). The CDR3 region has the DNA TGTGCCAGTAGAGACCGGGACGGCTCCTACGAGCAGTACTTC. Translating it yields CASRDRDGSYEQYF.

This clonotype was observed a few times. This chain joins TRBV27 and TRBJ2-7; D may be TRBD2 (6 bases). V lost 11 bases, J lost 5 bases, and 13 bases lay in between. The CDR3 has 11 amino acids. The germline V gene has CDR1 MNHEY and CDR2 SMNVEV (reference sequence). Here the CDR3 DNA reads TGTGCCTGCGGAAAGCGGGACGAGCAGTACTTC. Its translation: CACGKRDEQYF.

The chain employs TRBV2 and TRBJ2-1, with D tentatively TRBD2 (5 bases). V dropped 7 bases and J dropped 6 bases, with 16 bases sitting between them. This CDR3 has 14 residues. Germline V lookup: CDR1 SNHLY, CDR2 FYNNEI. The CDR3, as DNA: TGTGCCAGCAAGGAGGAGACCCACCTCAATGAGCAGTTCTTC. This translates into CASKEETHLNEQFF.

This clonotype was seen more than once but under ten times. The chain employs TRBV7-8 and TRBJ2-1, with 8 nucleotides matching TRBD2. From germline, CDR1 is SGHVS and CDR2 FQNEAQ. After removal of 2 bases from V and 4 bases from J, the junction contained 4 bases not matched to a gene. The CDR3 sequence is 15 residues long. This chain's CDR3 is CASSLTAGGYNEQFF. Written as DNA, the CDR3 is TGTGCCAGCAGCTTAACGGCGGGAGGTTACAATGAGCAGTTCTTC.

This clonotype was counted at least ten times. The junction and the germline gene differ at one end; a read error may be behind it. V usage is TRBV7-2 and J usage is TRBJ2-7; D is possibly TRBD2 (5 bases). Germline values: CDR1 SGHTA, CDR2 FQGNSA. The CDR3 is 12 amino acids. The CDR3 reads CASSLVPGEQYF. CDR3 bases: TGTGCCAGCAGTTTAGTCCCGGGAGAGCAGTACTTC.

The rearrangement joins TRBV20-1 to TRBJ2-2; the D gene is possibly TRBD2 (5 bases). The V end lost 3 bases, the J end lost 5 bases, and 16 bases lay between the germline ends. This CDR3 is 15 amino acids long. Germline V gene lookup returns CDR1 DFQATT and CDR2 SNEGSKA (reference sequence). The CDR3 reads CSARRMDWSTGELFF. The DNA for the CDR3 is TGCAGTGCTAGGAGGATGGACTGGTCGACCGGGGAGCTGTTTTTT.

The V gene is TRBV28, the J gene TRBJ2-5, with 13 bases fitting TRBD2. CDR3 length equals 19 residues. Germline CDR1 MDHEN, CDR2 SYDVKM. V was pared by 5 bases and J by 0 bases, with 12 bases of the junction left unmatched. This CDR3 is CASSPFPGLAGRYQETQYF. Written as DNA, the CDR3 is TGTGCCAGCAGTCCATTCCCGGGACTAGCGGGAAGGTACCAAGAGACCCAGTACTTC. The full variable domain, completed using reference TRBV28 and TRBJ2-5, is DVKVTQSSRYLVKRTGEKVFLECVQDMDHENMFWYRQDPGLGLRLIYFSYDVKMKEKGDIPEGYSVSREKKERFSLILESASTNQTSMYLCASSPFPGLAGRYQETQYFGPGTRLLVL.

This clonotype occurred once. The gene calls are TRBV9 and TRBJ2-1, with 7 nucleotides matching TRBD2. The length of the CDR3 is 15 residues. Trimming at V came to 2 bases and at J to 7 bases, leaving 9 bases not matched to a gene. Germline CDR1 reads SGDLS; CDR2 reads YYNGEE. The DNA of the CDR3 is TGTGCCAGCAGCGTGCTAGGCGGGAGTGCTAATGAGCAGTTCTTC. It yields the protein CASSVLGGSANEQFF.

This chain joins TRBV20-1 and TRBJ2-7, with 11 bases matching TRBD2. Trimming took 1 base from V and 10 from J; bases not matched to a gene: 15. Germline V gene data show CDR1 as DFQATT and CDR2 as SNEGSKA (reference sequence). The CDR3 runs to 16 residues. CDR3 loop: CSARVAGTSGFGAQYF. CDR3 DNA sequence: TGCAGTGCTAGAGTGGCCGGGACTAGCGGTTTCGGGGCCCAGTACTTC.

This clonotype was recorded a few times. The gene calls are TRBV20-1 and TRBJ2-1; the match to TRBD2 covers 9 bases. The V gene end was trimmed by 4 bases and the J gene end by 1 base; junction bases not matched to a gene: 8. There are 16 residues in the CDR3. In germline, CDR1 is DFQATT, CDR2 SNEGSKA (reference sequence). Here the CDR3 DNA reads TGCAGTGCTACCCTTAGCGGGAGTCTATCCTACAATGAGCAGTTCTTC. Translation gives CSATLSGSLSYNEQFF.

The chain carries TRBV7-3 and TRBJ2-1, with TRBD2 matching over 11 bases. The CDR3 loop spans 15 amino acids. J gave up 5 bases and V 1 base, and 1 base lay outside the gene matches. The germline V gene has CDR1 SGHTA and CDR2 FQGTGA. The CDR3 here is CASSLMGLADNEQFF. DNA for the CDR3: TGTGCCAGCAGCTTAATGGGACTAGCGGACAATGAGCAGTTCTTC.

This clonotype was counted only a few times. This chain uses TRBV5-1 with TRBJ2-7, with 10 nucleotides matching TRBD2. Trimming took 0 bases from V and 3 from J; bases not matched to a gene: 3. Germline lookup yields CDR1 SGHRS and CDR2 YFSETQ. The CDR3 has 15 residues. CDR3 coding DNA: TGCGCCAGCAGCTTGGTGGCTAGCGGGGGCTACGAGCAGTACTTC. Amino acids: CASSLVASGGYEQYF.